This T cell receptor beta chain was sequenced for a study of shared clonotypes between healthy human individuals. Assay: immunoSEQ multiplex PCR; the TCRdb copy retains only in-frame clones and omits some. The repertoire consists of under 600,000 clones, with about 96% occurring once and the leading ten covering approximately 0.067%. The clonotype was recovered from a woman aged 25 to 39 in good health. Sequenced: naive CD4+ T cells sorted from blood. Subset described: CD45RA+ positively selected.

The DNA of the CDR3 is TGTGCCAGCAATAAATTCGGTACAGGGAATCCAGATACGCAGTATTTT. It codes for CASNKFGTGNPDTQYF. This chain joins TRBV2 and TRBJ2-3; possible D gene TRBD1, 6 bases. The CDR3 spans 16 residues. CDR1 is SNHLY, CDR2 FYNNEI, per germline. Trimming cost V 7 bases and J 4 bases, with 21 bases left between them.